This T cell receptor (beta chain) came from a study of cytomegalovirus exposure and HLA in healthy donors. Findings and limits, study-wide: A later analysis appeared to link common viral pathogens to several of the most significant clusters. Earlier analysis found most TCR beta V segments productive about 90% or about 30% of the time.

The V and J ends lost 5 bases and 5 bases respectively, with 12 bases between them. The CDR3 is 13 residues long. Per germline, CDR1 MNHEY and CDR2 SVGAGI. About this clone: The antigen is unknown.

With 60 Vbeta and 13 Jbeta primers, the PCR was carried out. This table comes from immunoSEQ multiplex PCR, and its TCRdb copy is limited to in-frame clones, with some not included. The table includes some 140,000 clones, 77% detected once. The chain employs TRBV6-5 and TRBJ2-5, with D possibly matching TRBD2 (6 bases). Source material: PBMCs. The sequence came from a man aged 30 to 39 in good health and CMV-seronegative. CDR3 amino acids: CASSLYGGETQYF. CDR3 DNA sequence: TGTGCCAGCAGTCTGTATGGAGGGGAGACCCAGTACTTC.